The T cell receptor beta chain under discussion was sequenced for a study of T cell repertoires in cytomegalovirus infection. Study-level background: Selected CMV epitopes included recently identified HLA-C-restricted ones as well as well-studied HLA-B-restricted ones. It was the public TCR beta signatures that indicated both CMV infection and matching HLA type.

MiXCR, applied by TCRdb to the reads, yields one record per CDR3 protein. The repertoire has around 750,000 distinct CDR3 sequences, 32% of them found once; the top ten carry around an eighth. A few counts support this clonotype. Its antigen is as yet unknown. Overall study findings and caveats: CMV carriers having the relevant HLA were flagged by cumulative public TCR beta family frequency. Within the response measured ex vivo, HLA-C-restricted CMV-specific TCR beta clonotypes were dominant.

This CDR3 comprises 12 residues. The V gene lost 2 bases and the J gene lost 7 bases, with 9 bases spanning the gap. This chain links TRBV12-3 or TRBV12-4 with TRBJ2-7; the D is unclear. This TCR derives from a human donor in good health (CMV status not recorded). Some clones in this sample may be carry-over from other donors' samples. The material was cultured CD8+ T cells from PBMCs, obtained from culture after CMV antigen stimulation. CDR3 bases: TGTGCCAGCAGTTTAACCCCTCCAGAGCAGTACTTC. Protein product: CASSLTPPEQYF.